This TCR beta chain was identified in a study of cytomegalovirus exposure and HLA in healthy donors. The CDR3 totals 16 residues. With V trimmed by 5 bases and J by 4 bases, 3 bases remained unmatched. Germline V gene sequence: CDR1 SGHTA, CDR2 FQGNSA. Here immunoSEQ multiplex PCR was the method, and the copy in TCRdb shows in-frame clones only, minus some. The top ten hold about 2.8% of the sample, which has 200,000 to 250,000 clones, around nine tenths seen once. The chain carries TRBV7-2 and TRBJ2-2; 14 nucleotides agree with TRBD2. Sequencing was performed on PBMCs. This receptor was taken from a man between 18 and 29 years old in good health and CMV-seronegative. CDR3 bases: TGTGCCAGCAGCGTGACTAGCGGGGGGGTCACCGGGGAGCTGTTTTTT. Translation: CASSVTSGGVTGELFF.